What follows is one TCR beta chain and its context. Its binding antigen is unknown. Base qualities are not at hand, and no much larger clone is one base apart. Positive magnetic bead selection on an AutoMACS was used to isolate CD4+ and CD8+ cells, with flow cytometry used to check purity. Initial screening for clonal expansions relied on flow cytometry with a TCR V beta antibody panel, after which sorted CD8+ fractions underwent TCRB deep sequencing for characterization. Isolation of peripheral blood mononuclear cells was done through Ficoll-Paque PLUS density gradient separation. DNA was extracted from CD4-enriched, CD8-enriched or PBMC samples with Nucleospin Tissue or Tissue XS kits and quantified with a Qubit 2.0 fluorometer. The CDR3 sequence holds 15 residues, the cysteine and phenylalanine included. Solely the CDR3 DNA is kept, with 45 bases framed from the first base. The junction carries 9 bases between V and J, which are trimmed by 2 bases and 1 base respectively. As encoded in the germline V gene (reference sequence), CDR1 is MNHEY while CDR2 is SMNVEV.

Genomic DNA underwent TCRB CDR3 sequencing using the immunoSEQ assay. In the authors' own workflow: When patient CD8+ clones exceeding 1% were checked against published virus-specific TCRB sequences, only a few matched. Analyses were restricted to productive TCRB rearrangements. Clonality was calculated as a Shannon entropy-based productive clonality index, and a clone was defined by a unique TCRB CDR3 sequence. To calculate repertoire overlap between two samples, the template counts of each clone were considered relative to each sample's total templates. A correlation with a Spearman r of roughly 0.61 was found between V-gene usage by flow cytometry and V-gene usage by TCRB sequencing. TCRdb took over this immuneACCESS table, retaining in-frame rearrangements with V and J assigned. Such tables are incomplete; in checked studies, under half of the missing clones stem from an unresolved V gene, and the remainder is unexplained. The DNA gave D and trimming, while V, J and clone size come from that table. Here the sample has 21,000 or so clones; about four fifths occur a single time. The leading ten clones occupy about 3.5% of the sample.

The entry originates in a study of somatic mutations in cytotoxic T cells in rheumatoid arthritis (dated by TCRdb to the late 2010s). Some background on the complete study: Patient peripheral blood (approximately 30 ml EDTA) was drawn right after diagnosis and before any treatment started. Sorted V beta1+ cells also underwent TCRB sequencing, and some V beta antibody-stained T-cell populations were flow-sorted at nearly 100% purity on a FACSAria II or Sony SH800. TCRB deep sequencing was performed for approximately 60 rheumatoid arthritis patients and around 20 healthy controls. Median age was essentially the same in the patient group and the control group. The study asked whether expanded CD8+ T-cell clones in newly diagnosed, untreated rheumatoid arthritis carry somatic mutations, and used TCRB deep sequencing to characterize clonality. The research as a whole found: In about an eighth of the 65 patients the largest CD8+ clone exceeded 20% of CD8+ cells, and several identical CD8+ TCRB sequences were shared between blood and synovial fluid. The slight TRBV07 underrepresentation in patients was not adjusted for multiple comparisons. The antigen targets of the expanded CD8+ clones were unknown, and absence from virus-specific databases did not rule out viral specificity. CD8+ T-cell clonality in rheumatoid arthritis patients was not significantly different from that in age-matched healthy controls. CD8+ clonality increased with age in patients (Spearman r=0.49) but not in healthy controls.

This TCR derives from an adult with rheumatoid arthritis. The sequenced sample was CD8+ T cells sorted from blood. This chain is built from TRBV27 and TRBJ1-5; the D gene assignment is ambiguous. The nucleotides read TGTGCCAGCAGTTTAATCCCGGGGAGCAATCAGCCCCAGCATTTT. It encodes CASSLIPGSNQPQHF.